This TCR beta chain was sequenced in a study of Ad26.COV2.S vaccination and SARS-CoV-2 variants (dated by TCRdb to the early 2020s). About the investigation overall: Donors in the vaccine arm were drawn from COV1001, a multicentre, randomized, double-blind, placebo-controlled phase I-IIa trial testing Ad26.COV2.S in healthy adults. Ad26.COV2.S was given intramuscularly at 5x10^10 or 1x10^11 viral particles, as a single shot or as two shots 56 days apart. The specificity and breadth of SARS-CoV-2-reactive T cell receptors after Ad26.COV2.S vaccination were assessed by TCRbeta repertoire sequencing. The TCR-sequenced set comprised approximately 32 samples: some 19 Ad26.COV2.S vaccine recipients, 5 placebo recipients and 8 SARS-CoV-2 convalescent individuals. Trial participants were randomized into five groups of five: low-dose or high-dose Ad26.COV2.S given once or twice, or placebo on both occasions. Throughout the experiments and outcome assessment, investigators stayed blinded to trial group allocation. Beyond this particular receptor, the publication reports: Higher spike-specific TCR breadth was observed in Ad26.COV2.S recipients than in placebo recipients (P = 0.0014). It was noted by the authors that total T cell responses may have been underestimated by the TCR breadth and depth analyses. After vaccination, spike-specific CD8+ and CD4+ T cell responses were reported to show substantial breadth. The study lacked the statistical power to compare responses across vaccine doses or regimens. Non-spike TCR breadth was comparable between vaccine and placebo recipients, consistent with the vaccine containing only spike.

In the case of this clone: Its antigen specificity is not known. The input lacks base qualities; no much larger clone sits a single base away.

The immunoSEQ Assay was the method used to sequence TCRbeta CDR3 regions. After extraction, genomic DNA underwent amplification by bias-controlled multiplex PCR, followed by high-throughput sequencing. Turning to the authors' computational methods: To quantify the absolute abundance of every unique TCRbeta CDR3 region, sequences were collapsed and filtered. T cell fraction was estimated by normalizing TCRbeta template counts to usable DNA, with usable DNA measured through amplification of reference genes found in all nucleated cells. Repertoire TCRs were annotated as SARS-CoV-2-specific by exact matching of V gene, CDR3 amino acid sequence and J gene to a known reactive TCR set. The reference SARS-CoV-2 TCR set was derived from MIRA and filtered for enrichment in COVID-19-positive ImmuneCODE repertoires, a step that removed public or cross-reactive TCRs. Drawing on the MIRA antigens, annotated TCRs were analysed further at the level of specific ORF or position within ORF. Breadth was defined as annotated unique rearrangements over total unique productive rearrangements; depth was the summed frequency of those rearrangements. Two-sided Wilcoxon rank-sum tests were applied when comparing TCR breadth between groups. Here the immuneACCESS table is served through TCRdb, limited to in-frame sequences with V and J called. Missing clones are a known gap in these copies; in checked studies unresolved V genes cover under half, and the rest lacks a known reason. That table furnishes V, J and clone size, whereas the DNA furnished D and trimming. The sample includes 410,000 or so clones, with about 93% observed a single time. The ten top clones hold 10% to 15% of the sample.

At the junction V is shortened by 1 base and J by 5 bases; bases outside the gene matches: 2. Based on the germline V gene (reference sequence), the CDR1 and CDR2 sequences are SGHNT and YYREEE. From the cysteine up to the phenylalanine, the CDR3 has a length of 14 residues. The read is trimmed to its CDR3 DNA, 42 bases read in frame from base 1. The treatment or condition label corresponds to: around 19 received Ad26.COV2.S at low or high dose, single or two shots; roughly five received placebo; per-sample allocation not given. Repertoires of vaccine and placebo recipients were sequenced from samples taken on day 63 after the first injection. Between 29 July and 7 August 2020, Cohort 1b enrolled about 27 adults aged 18-55 years at one site in Boston, USA. Ad26.COV2.S was a replication-incompetent adenovirus type 26 vector that expressed a prefusion-stabilized SARS-CoV-2 spike protein derived from the original Wuhan strain.

The clonotype was recovered from a person aged 18-60 years who received the Ad26.COV2.S COVID-19 vaccine or a placebo. In this chain, TRBV5-4 is recombined with TRBJ1-3; TRBD1 matches 8 bases in the middle. The specimen was peripheral blood, collected in a trial of Ad26.COV2.S vaccine versus placebo. The sequence in DNA is TGTGCCAGCAGCTTGCAGGGGGCAAGAAACACCATATATTTT. The encoded protein is CASSLQGARNTIYF.